The 5 T cell receptor beta chains presented below share a single source sample, sequenced in a study of STAT5B mutations in CD4+ large granular lymphocyte leukemia (dated by TCRdb to the early 2020s). Library preparation used the immunoSEQ multiplex PCR assay. Held by TCRdb, this immuneACCESS table contains in-frame sequences only and omits some clones. Under half of the omission traces to an unresolved V gene where checked; the cause of the rest is unknown. Recorded for this sample are nearly 35,000 clones; about 70% of them occurred a single time. The ten top clones hold approximately 2.4% of the sample. The sequenced sample was CD4+ T cells from blood buffy coats. The receptor source for this set is a human donor in good health.

The chain employs TRBV9 and TRBJ1-5, with D possibly TRBD1 on 5 matching bases. The germline V gene encodes CDR1 SGDLS and CDR2 YYNGEE. CDR3 length: 15 residues. Deletions cut 0 bases from V and 4 bases from J, with 11 bases between. The CDR3 is CASSVGDRLNQPQHF. The DNA for the CDR3 is TGTGCCAGCAGCGTAGGAGACAGATTAAATCAGCCCCAGCATTTT. The variable domain in full, completed from reference TRBV9 and TRBJ1-5, reads DSGVTQTPKHLITATGQRVTLRCSPRSGDLSVYWYQQSLDQGLQFLIQYYNGEERAKGNILERFSAQQFPDLHSELNLSSLELGDSALYFCASSVGDRLNQPQHFGDGTRLSIL.

This clone was found a few times. This sequence joins TRBV6-6 and TRBJ1-2, with D unresolved. This CDR3 is 14 amino acids long. Trimming took 8 bases from V and 4 from J, leaving 17 bases between them. Looked up from germline, CDR1 is MNHNY and CDR2 is SVGAGI (reference sequence). The CDR3: CASSPRESSYGYTF. The CDR3 nucleotides read TGTGCCAGCTCTCCTCGGGAATCATCCTATGGCTACACCTTC.

The chain has TRBV19 and TRBJ2-7, with unresolved D. The ends were cut back, 3 bases at V and 3 bases at J, with 9 bases in the middle. CDR1 is LNHDA, CDR2 SQIVND, per germline (reference sequence). The CDR3 loop spans 13 amino acids. The CDR3 is CASSMTVSYEQYF. The CDR3 DNA reads as TGTGCCAGTAGTATGACGGTCAGCTACGAGCAGTACTTC.

This clone was observed a few times. The chain combines TRBV7-2 with TRBJ2-3; tentatively, D is TRBD1 or TRBD2 (6 bases each). V was shortened by 5 bases and J by 4 bases, with 13 bases between the two germline ends. The germline CDR1 and CDR2 sequences are SGHTA and FQGNSA. The CDR3 extends over 14 amino acids. CDR3 DNA sequence: TGTGCCAGCAGCGCCCTGAGGGGGGCAGATACGCAGTATTTT. Protein product: CASSALRGADTQYF.

The chain is built from TRBV18 and TRBJ2-7, with D perhaps matching TRBD1 (5 bases). Trimming took off 0 bases at V and 2 bases at J, with 14 bases between the two ends. CDR1 and CDR2 (germline): KGHSH, LQKENI. The CDR3 consists of 16 residues. The CDR3 region is CASSPPAQALPYEQYF. CDR3 DNA: TGTGCCAGCTCACCACCTGCACAGGCCTTGCCCTACGAGCAGTACTTC.